This T cell receptor (beta chain) was sequenced for a study of blood T cell repertoires in COVID-19. Study at large: Samples taken during acute and convalescent COVID-19 were collected in the United States, Italy and Spain.

Categorization into cohorts depended on clinical history that participants reported. This CDR3 has 13 residues. CDR1 and CDR2 (germline): SGDLS, YYNGEE. Trimming removed 6 bases from V and 8 bases from J, with 17 bases in between. Repertoires were generated with immunoSEQ multiplex PCR, while TCRdb's copy carries only in-frame clones and drops some. There are around 290,000 clones in the sample; approximately 91% occur only once, and 1.7% lies in the top ten. This TCR was sampled from a woman aged 40 to 50 who had recovered from COVID-19. The genes are TRBV9 and TRBJ1-1; a weak D match, TRBD1 (6 bases). The sample consisted of PBMCs or T cells enriched from blood (not recorded which). For the CDR3, the DNA is TGTGCCAGCAATAGATTCGGAACAGGGGAAGCTTTCTTT. The encoded protein is CASNRFGTGEAFF.